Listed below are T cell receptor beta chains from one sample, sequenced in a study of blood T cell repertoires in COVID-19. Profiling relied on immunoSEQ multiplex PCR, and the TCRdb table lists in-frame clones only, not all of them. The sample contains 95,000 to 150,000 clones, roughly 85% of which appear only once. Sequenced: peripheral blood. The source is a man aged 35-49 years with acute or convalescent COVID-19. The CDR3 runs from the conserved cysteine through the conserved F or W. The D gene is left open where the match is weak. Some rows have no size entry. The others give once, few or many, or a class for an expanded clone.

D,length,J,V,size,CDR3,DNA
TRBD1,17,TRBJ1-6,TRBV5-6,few,CASSLAADRADNSPLHF,TGTGCCAGCAGCTTGGCCGCGGACAGGGCGGATAATTCACCCCTCCACTTT
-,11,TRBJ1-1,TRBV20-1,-,CSARDVLEAFF,TGCAGTGCTAGAGACGTACTGGAAGCTTTCTTT
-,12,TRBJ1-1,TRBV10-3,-,CAIRTVDTEAFF,TGTGCCATCCGGACAGTTGACACTGAAGCTTTCTTT
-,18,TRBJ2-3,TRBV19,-,CASSSQDNPGLSTDTQYF,TGTGCCAGTAGTAGCCAGGATAACCCGGGACTTAGCACAGATACGCAGTATTTT
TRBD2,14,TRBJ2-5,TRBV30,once,CAWRVAGGRETQYF,TGTGCCTGGAGGGTAGCGGGAGGTCGGGAGACCCAGTACTTC
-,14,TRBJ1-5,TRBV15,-,CATSRGFGNQPQHF,TGTGCCACCAGCAGAGGGTTCGGGAATCAGCCCCAGCATTTT
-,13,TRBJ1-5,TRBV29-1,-,CSVEYPSNQPQHF,TGCAGCGTTGAGTATCCCTCCAATCAGCCCCAGCATTTT
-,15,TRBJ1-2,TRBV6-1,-,CASSEAGVGNDGYTF,TGTGCCAGCAGTGAAGCCGGGGTGGGAAATGATGGCTACACCTTC
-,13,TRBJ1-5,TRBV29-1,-,CSVGLPGNQPQHF,TGCAGCGTTGGTCTCCCAGGGAATCAGCCCCAGCATTTT
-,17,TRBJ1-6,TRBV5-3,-,CARSFQGGTSYNSPLHF,TGTGCCAGAAGCTTCCAAGGAGGCACCTCCTATAATTCACCCCTCCACTTT
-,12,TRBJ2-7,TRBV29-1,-,CSVESGSYEQYF,TGCAGCGTTGAATCAGGGTCCTACGAGCAGTACTTC
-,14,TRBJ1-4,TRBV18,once,CASSPPTGNEKLFF,TGTGCCAGCTCACCGCCGACGGGAAATGAAAAACTGTTTTTT
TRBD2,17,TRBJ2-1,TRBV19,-,CASSSPGLAGGYNEQFF,TGTGCCAGTAGTTCTCCGGGACTAGCGGGAGGTTACAATGAGCAGTTCTTC
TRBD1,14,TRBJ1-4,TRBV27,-,CASSRGGAGEKLFF,TGTGCCAGCAGCCGAGGGGGCGCCGGGGAAAAACTGTTTTTT
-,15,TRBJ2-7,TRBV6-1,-,CASSERGDRFYEQYF,TGTGCCAGCAGTGAAAGGGGGGACAGATTCTACGAGCAGTACTTC
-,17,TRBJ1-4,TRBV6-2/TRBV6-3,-,CASSYSRFDSGGEKLFF,TGTGCCAGCAGTTACTCGAGATTCGACAGTGGTGGTGAAAAACTGTTTTTT
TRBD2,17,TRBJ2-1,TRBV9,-,CASSVVAGGRPGDEQFF,TGTGCCAGCAGCGTAGTGGCAGGCGGGAGACCGGGGGATGAGCAGTTCTTC
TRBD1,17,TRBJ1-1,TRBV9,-,CASSVGLGGGANTEAFF,TGTGCCAGCAGCGTAGGATTAGGGGGCGGCGCGAACACTGAAGCTTTCTTT
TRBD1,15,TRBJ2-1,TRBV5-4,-,CASSLEVYRGNEQFF,TGTGCCAGCAGCTTGGAGGTTTACAGGGGCAATGAGCAGTTCTTC
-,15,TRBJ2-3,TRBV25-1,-,CASGGSWGGTDTQYF,TGTGCCAGCGGGGGATCGTGGGGGGGCACAGATACGCAGTATTTT
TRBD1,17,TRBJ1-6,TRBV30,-,CAWSPGQGKSYNSPLHF,TGTGCCTGGAGTCCCGGACAGGGGAAGTCCTATAATTCACCCCTCCACTTT
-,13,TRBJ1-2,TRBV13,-,CASSQVRNYGYTF,TGTGCCAGCAGCCAAGTCAGAAACTATGGCTACACCTTC
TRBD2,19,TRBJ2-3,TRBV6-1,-,CASSEALVSLAGITDTQYF,TGTGCCAGCAGTGAAGCGTTGGTATCACTAGCGGGAATCACAGATACGCAGTATTTT
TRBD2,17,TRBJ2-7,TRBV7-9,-,CASSLALQGLALYEQYF,TGTGCCAGCAGCTTAGCGTTGCAGGGACTAGCACTCTACGAGCAGTACTTC
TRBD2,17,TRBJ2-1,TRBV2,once,CASSGTGTSGRMGEQFF,TGTGCCAGCAGCGGCACAGGGACGAGCGGGAGGATGGGGGAGCAGTTCTTC
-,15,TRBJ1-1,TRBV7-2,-,CASSQDRKINTEAFF,TGTGCCAGCAGCCAAGACAGAAAAATTAACACTGAAGCTTTCTTT
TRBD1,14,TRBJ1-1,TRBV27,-,CASSRDRGSTEAFF,TGTGCCAGCAGTAGGGACAGGGGTTCCACTGAAGCTTTCTTT
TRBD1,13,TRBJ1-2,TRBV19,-,CASTEDRAYGYTF,TGTGCCAGTACCGAGGACAGGGCCTATGGCTACACCTTC
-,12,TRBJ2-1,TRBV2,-,CAIWGEDNEQFF,TGTGCCATCTGGGGGGAAGACAATGAGCAGTTCTTC
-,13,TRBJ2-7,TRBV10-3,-,CAISLTEAYEQYF,TGTGCCATCAGTTTGACAGAGGCCTACGAGCAGTACTTC
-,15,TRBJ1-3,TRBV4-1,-,CASSHLDRPLNTIYF,TGCGCCAGCAGCCATTTAGACAGGCCACTGAACACCATATATTTT
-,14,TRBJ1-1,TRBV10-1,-,CASSENRLNTEAFF,TGCGCCAGCAGTGAGAACAGATTAAACACTGAAGCTTTCTTT
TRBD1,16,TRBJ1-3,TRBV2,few,CASSALGQGSGNTIYF,TGTGCCAGCAGCGCCCTGGGACAGGGGTCTGGAAACACCATATATTTT
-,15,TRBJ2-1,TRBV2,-,CASSELGGVGGEQFF,TGTGCCAGCAGTGAATTAGGGGGAGTAGGAGGTGAGCAGTTCTTC
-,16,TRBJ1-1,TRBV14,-,CASSQVRQFMNTEAFF,TGTGCCAGCAGCCAAGTGAGGCAGTTCATGAACACTGAAGCTTTCTTT
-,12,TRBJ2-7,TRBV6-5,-,CASSGDSYEQYF,TGTGCCAGCTCAGGGGATTCCTACGAGCAGTACTTC
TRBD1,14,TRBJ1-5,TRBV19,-,CASSSTGGNQPQHF,TGTGCCAGTAGTAGCACAGGGGGCAATCAGCCCCAGCATTTT
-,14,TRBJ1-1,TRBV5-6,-,CASSLEAGSTEAFF,TGTGCCAGCAGCTTGGAAGCAGGCAGCACTGAAGCTTTCTTT
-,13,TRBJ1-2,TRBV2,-,CASSINFNYGYTF,TGTGCCAGCAGTATTAATTTTAACTATGGCTACACCTTC
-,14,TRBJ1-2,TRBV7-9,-,CASSLQGTNYGYTF,TGTGCCAGCAGCTTACAGGGAACTAACTATGGCTACACCTTC
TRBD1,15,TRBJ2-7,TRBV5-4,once,CASSPPGTGLYEQYF,TGTGCCAGCAGCCCCCCCGGGACAGGGTTGTACGAGCAGTACTTC
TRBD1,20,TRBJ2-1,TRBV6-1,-,CASSEAGLLFGTGSPNEQFF,TGTGCCAGCAGTGAAGCGGGGTTGCTATTTGGGACAGGGAGCCCTAATGAGCAGTTCTTC
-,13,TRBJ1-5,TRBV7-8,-,CASSLYRAQPQHF,TGTGCCAGCAGCTTATACAGGGCTCAGCCCCAGCATTTT
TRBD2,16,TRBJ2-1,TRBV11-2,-,CASSLLTSGMINEQFF,TGTGCCAGCAGCTTACTTACTAGCGGGATGATTAATGAGCAGTTCTTC
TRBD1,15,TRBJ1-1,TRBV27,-,CASSPRTGMNTEAFF,TGTGCCAGCAGTCCCCGGACAGGCATGAACACTGAAGCTTTCTTT
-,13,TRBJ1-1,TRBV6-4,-,CASSDGAGTEAFF,TGTGCCAGCAGTGACGGCGCGGGGACTGAAGCTTTCTTT
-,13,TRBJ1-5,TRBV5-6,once,CASSLWGGQPQHF,TGTGCCAGCAGCTTGTGGGGGGGTCAGCCCCAGCATTTT
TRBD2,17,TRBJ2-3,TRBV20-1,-,CSASLLAGDLLSDTQYF,TGCAGTGCTAGTTTGTTAGCGGGGGACCTCCTGTCAGATACGCAGTATTTT
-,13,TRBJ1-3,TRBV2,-,CASTRSTGNTIYF,TGTGCCAGCACTCGGAGCACTGGAAACACCATATATTTT
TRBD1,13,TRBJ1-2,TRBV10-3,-,CAISLDRDGGYTF,TGTGCCATCAGTTTAGACAGGGACGGCGGCTACACCTTC
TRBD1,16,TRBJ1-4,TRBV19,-,CASSRDRGVTNEKLFF,TGTGCCAGTAGTCGGGACAGGGGTGTAACTAATGAAAAACTGTTTTTT
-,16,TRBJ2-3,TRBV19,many,CASSITVAGFTDTQYF,TGTGCCAGTAGTATTACAGTTGCGGGGTTCACAGATACGCAGTATTTT
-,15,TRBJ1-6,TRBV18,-,CASSSDTGGETPLHF,TGTGCCAGCTCATCCGATACGGGGGGGGAGACACCCCTCCACTTT
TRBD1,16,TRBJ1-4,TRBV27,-,CASSLLGQGSNEKLFF,TGTGCCAGCAGTTTATTAGGACAGGGTTCTAATGAAAAACTGTTTTTT
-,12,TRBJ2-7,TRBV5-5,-,CASSLAFYEQYF,TGTGCCAGCAGCTTGGCCTTCTACGAGCAGTACTTC
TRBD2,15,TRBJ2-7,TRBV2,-,CASSELAGGPHEQYF,TGTGCCAGCAGTGAACTAGCGGGAGGGCCTCACGAGCAGTACTTC
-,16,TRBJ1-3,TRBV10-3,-,CAISDQGQIPGNTIYF,TGTGCCATCAGTGACCAGGGGCAAATCCCTGGAAACACCATATATTTT
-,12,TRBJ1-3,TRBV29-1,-,CSVEGGGNTIYF,TGCAGCGTTGAGGGAGGTGGAAACACCATATATTTT
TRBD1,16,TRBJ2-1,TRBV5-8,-,CASRPPLTTGDNEQFF,TGTGCCAGCAGGCCCCCTCTGACTACAGGGGACAATGAGCAGTTCTTC